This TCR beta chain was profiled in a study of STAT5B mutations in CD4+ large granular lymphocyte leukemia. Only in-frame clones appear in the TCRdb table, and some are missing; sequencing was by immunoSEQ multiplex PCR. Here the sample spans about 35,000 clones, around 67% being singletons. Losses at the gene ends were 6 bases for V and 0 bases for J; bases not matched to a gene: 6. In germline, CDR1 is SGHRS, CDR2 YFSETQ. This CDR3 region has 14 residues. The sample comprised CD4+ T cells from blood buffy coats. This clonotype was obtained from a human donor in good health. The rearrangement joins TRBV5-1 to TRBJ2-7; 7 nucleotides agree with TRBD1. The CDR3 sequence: CASTPGTDSYEQYF. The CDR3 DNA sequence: TGCGCCAGCACCCCGGGGACAGACTCCTACGAGCAGTACTTC.